The rows below give T cell receptor beta chains drawn from one sample of a study of blood T cell repertoires in COVID-19. The repertoire was sequenced with immunoSEQ multiplex PCR; TCRdb's copy has only in-frame clones and lacks some. The table records approximately 96,000 clones, approximately 91% of them present only once. Sequencing was carried out using peripheral blood. The receptors originated from a man in his sixties with acute or convalescent COVID-19. The CDR3 runs from the conserved cysteine through the conserved F or W. The order of the fields is clone size, V gene, D gene, J gene, CDR3 protein, CDR3 DNA. D genes are given only for firm matches. Clone size is given for some rows only: seen once, a few or many times, or a class if the clone is expanded.

.	TRBV21-1	.	TRBJ2-3	CASSPAVGRGTQYF	.
.	TRBV6-6	.	TRBJ1-6	CASSRGSGSSYNSPLHF	TGTGCCAGCAGCCGAGGTTCCGGGAGCTCCTATAATTCACCCCTCCACTTT
.	TRBV7-2	TRBD2	TRBJ2-7	CASSTVGLTYEQYF	TGTGCCAGCAGCACCGTGGGACTAACCTACGAGCAGTACTTC
.	TRBV27	.	TRBJ2-7	CASSLSAGGSYEQYF	TGTGCCAGCAGTTTATCGGCAGGTGGGTCCTACGAGCAGTACTTC
.	TRBV19	.	TRBJ2-7	CASSLRGGEQYF	TGTGCCAGTAGTCTTAGGGGGGGCGAGCAGTACTTC
.	TRBV2	.	TRBJ1-2	CASREDSFYGYTF	TGTGCCAGCAGGGAGGACAGTTTCTATGGCTACACCTTC
.	TRBV24-1	.	TRBJ2-2	CATSGHLTGELFF	TGTGCCACCAGTGGCCACTTGACCGGGGAGCTGTTTTTT
.	TRBV7-8	.	TRBJ2-3	CASSTRGYTDTQYF	TGTGCCAGCAGCACCCGAGGGTACACGGATACGCAGTATTTT
.	TRBV4-3	TRBD1	TRBJ2-7	CASSQGSQGLTYEQYF	TGCGCCAGCAGCCAAGGATCACAGGGGTTAACCTACGAGCAGTACTTC
.	TRBV25-1	TRBD1	TRBJ1-6	CASSDPRDRVNSPLHF	TGTGCCAGCAGTGACCCACGGGACAGGGTTAATTCACCCCTCCACTTT
.	TRBV14	TRBD2	TRBJ2-1	CASSHDPLRLAGYNEQFF	TGTGCCAGCAGCCATGATCCTCTCCGGCTAGCGGGTTACAATGAGCAGTTCTTC
.	TRBV11-1	TRBD2	TRBJ2-1	CASTPSGTSSYNEQFF	TGTGCCAGCACCCCCTCCGGGACTAGCTCCTACAATGAGCAGTTCTTC
.	TRBV10-3	.	TRBJ2-2	CAISESTDGTPNTGELFF	TGTGCCATCAGTGAGTCGACTGATGGAACCCCAAACACCGGGGAGCTGTTTTTT
.	TRBV27	TRBD2	TRBJ2-5	CASSRRLAGGQETQYF	TGTGCCAGCAGTCGAAGACTAGCGGGAGGTCAGGAGACCCAGTACTTC
.	TRBV27	TRBD2	TRBJ2-1	CASSFSGRASGEQFF	TGTGCCAGCAGTTTTAGCGGGAGGGCCTCGGGGGAGCAGTTCTTC
.	TRBV6-5	.	TRBJ2-7	CASRLRQNYEQYF	TGTGCCAGCAGGCTACGACAGAACTACGAGCAGTACTTC
.	TRBV5-4	.	TRBJ2-3	CASSMDPSEDTQYF	TGTGCCAGCAGCATGGACCCCAGCGAGGATACGCAGTATTTT
few	TRBV2	.	TRBJ1-5	CASSADRINQPQHF	TGTGCCAGCAGCGCGGACAGAATTAATCAGCCCCAGCATTTT
once	TRBV30	.	TRBJ1-6	CAWTFGRSYFSSYNSPLHF	TGTGCCTGGACATTCGGCAGGTCCTACTTCAGCTCCTATAATTCACCCCTCCACTTT
.	TRBV7-9	.	TRBJ2-3	CASPGQDTQYF	TGTGCCAGCCCAGGCCAGGATACGCAGTATTTT
.	TRBV4-1	.	TRBJ2-2	CASSQDPSNTGELFF	TGCGCCAGCAGCCAAGATCCATCGAACACCGGGGAGCTGTTTTTT
.	TRBV3-1/TRBV3-2	TRBD2	TRBJ2-1	CASSQDGLGTSGNEQFF	TGTGCCAGCAGCCAAGACGGTTTGGGCACTAGCGGCAATGAGCAGTTCTTC
.	TRBV20-1	TRBD2	TRBJ2-1	CSASSAGGWYEQFF	TGCAGTGCTAGTTCCGCGGGAGGGTGGTATGAGCAGTTCTTC
.	TRBV7-9	.	TRBJ2-1	CASPPGRSSYNEQFF	TGTGCCAGCCCCCCAGGGCGGAGCTCCTACAATGAGCAGTTCTTC
.	TRBV19	.	TRBJ2-3	CASTTGHTDTQYF	TGTGCCAGTACCACCGGACACACAGATACGCAGTATTTT
.	TRBV7-9	.	TRBJ2-3	CASSLTDILTQYF	TGTGCCAGCAGCCTAACAGACATTTTGACGCAGTATTTT
.	TRBV27	TRBD1	TRBJ2-7	CASSPGTGYYEQYF	TGTGCCAGCAGCCCCGGGACAGGGTACTACGAGCAGTACTTC
.	TRBV19	.	TRBJ2-7	CASSIGGGGDYEQYF	TGTGCCAGTAGTATAGGCGGCGGAGGGGACTACGAGCAGTACTTC
.	TRBV4-2	.	TRBJ2-7	CASSVSRAGEQYF	TGTGCCAGCAGCGTGAGCAGGGCTGGGGAGCAGTACTTC
.	TRBV19	.	TRBJ2-7	CASSIQGGIYEQYF	TGTGCCAGTAGTATTCAGGGTGGGATCTACGAGCAGTACTTC
.	TRBV27	.	TRBJ2-1	CASSSRRNASSYNEQFF	TGTGCCAGCAGTTCCCGGAGGAACGCTAGCTCCTACAATGAGCAGTTCTTC
.	TRBV29-1	.	TRBJ2-5	CSVGKLHTGDYGETQYF	TGCAGCGTTGGGAAGCTACATACGGGAGACTATGGCGAGACCCAGTACTTC
.	TRBV11-2	TRBD2	TRBJ2-6	CASRAGVRSGANVLTF	TGTGCCAGCAGGGCGGGGGTTCGCTCTGGGGCCAACGTCCTGACTTTC
.	TRBV5-5	TRBD1	TRBJ1-4	CASSLRGQGAEKLFF	TGTGCCAGCAGCTTGCGGGGCCAGGGGGCTGAAAAACTGTTTTTT
.	TRBV4-1	TRBD2	TRBJ2-3	CASSQDRLAGGADTQYF	TGCGCCAGCAGCCAAGATCGCCTAGCGGGAGGCGCAGATACGCAGTATTTT
.	TRBV3-1/TRBV3-2	.	TRBJ1-4	CASSPNSQWEKLFF	TGTGCCAGCAGCCCCAACAGCCAGTGGGAAAAACTGTTTTTT
once	TRBV7-9	.	TRBJ1-3	CASIAYQRGNTIYF	TGTGCCAGCATCGCTTATCAGAGGGGAAACACCATATATTTT
.	TRBV11-2	TRBD2	TRBJ2-5	CASSPNRAGGPETQYF	TGTGCCAGCAGCCCGAACCGAGCGGGAGGGCCCGAGACCCAGTACTTC
.	TRBV19	.	TRBJ2-1	CASSGSYNEQFF	TGTGCCAGTAGCGGGAGTTACAATGAGCAGTTCTTC
.	TRBV6-5	TRBD1	TRBJ2-5	CASSAGQGDGETQYF	TGTGCCAGCAGCGCGGGACAGGGGGACGGAGAGACCCAGTACTTC
.	TRBV2	.	TRBJ1-1	CASSLTEAFF	TGTGCCAGCAGTCTTACTGAAGCTTTCTTT
.	TRBV9	TRBD2	TRBJ2-5	CASSASGGALGETQYF	TGTGCCAGCAGCGCGAGCGGGGGGGCCTTAGGAGAGACCCAGTACTTC
.	TRBV12-3/TRBV12-4	.	TRBJ2-2	CASRPRVIGELFF	TGTGCCAGCAGGCCCAGGGTGATCGGGGAGCTGTTTTTT
once	TRBV29-1	.	TRBJ2-1	CSVPRRGSRNEQFF	TGCAGCGTCCCCAGACGAGGCAGTAGGAATGAGCAGTTCTTC
.	TRBV14	TRBD1	TRBJ2-1	CASSQDTSWDRYNEQFF	TGTGCCAGCAGCCAAGATACATCGTGGGACAGGTACAATGAGCAGTTCTTC
.	TRBV19	TRBD1	TRBJ2-1	CASRTGVNEQFF	TGTGCCAGTAGGACAGGGGTCAATGAGCAGTTCTTC
.	TRBV6-4	.	TRBJ2-3	CASSKELADTQYF	TGTGCCAGCAGCAAAGAGTTGGCAGATACGCAGTATTTT